What follows are 17 T cell receptor beta chains derived from one specimen sequenced in a study of blood T cells in healthy people across ages (dated by TCRdb to between 2014 and 2017). Library construction relied on 5' RACE. For sequencing, an Illumina HiSeq 2500 was employed. A second PCR of roughly 7 to 12 cycles was run with a J-beta primer mix and a sample-barcoded 5' primer. The raw public reads went through TCRdb reprocessing: fastp at Q25, MiXCR clone calling, in-frame beta chains kept. Rows matching on CDR3 protein sequence are summarized as one entry with the most common DNA and genes. This sample is represented by about a million distinct CDR3 sequences; around two fifths of them were singletons. Roughly 13% of the sample belongs to the ten largest clones. The specimen was blood. The receptors come from a man aged 18 to 29 in good health.

At least ten counts were recorded for this clonotype. J is TRBJ2-4 and V is TRBV29-1, with TRBD2 matching over 7 bases. CDR3 size: 13 residues. Germline CDR1 SQVTM, CDR2 ANQGSEA. The ends lost 6 bases at V and 0 bases at J; junction bases unmatched: 2. The CDR3 bases are TGCAGCGTGGGGGGGAGAGCCAAAAACATTCAGTACTTC. Its protein is CSVGGRAKNIQYF.

This clonotype was seen a handful of times. The DNA for the CDR3 is TGCGCCAGCAGCTTTGAGGACACACCCATCAGAGAGACCCAGTACTTC. This codes for CASSFEDTPIRETQYF. J is TRBJ2-5 and V is TRBV5-1, with D possibly TRBD1 on 5 matching bases. Trimming removed 2 bases at V and 4 bases at J, with 18 bases between. CDR1 is SGHRS, CDR2 YFSETQ, per germline. This CDR3 contains 16 residues.

This clonotype was counted between two and nine times. The rearrangement joins TRBV21-1 to TRBJ1-5; the tabulated D call, TRBD1, remains unverified against the DNA. TRBV21-1 is a pseudogene. The CDR3 totals 16 residues. The CDR3 protein is CASKMSPGESNQPQHF. CDR3 nucleotide sequence: TGTGCCAGCAAAATGTCCCCCGGGGAGAGCAATCAGCCCCAGCATTTT.

This clonotype was detected only a few times. The chain combines TRBV14 with TRBJ2-5; D is uncertain. The ends were cut back, 2 bases at V and 7 bases at J, with 8 bases in the middle. Looked up from germline, CDR1 is SGHDN and CDR2 is FVKESK. The CDR3 spans 12 residues. For the CDR3, the DNA is TGTGCCAGCAGCCAATTTACGGGGACCCAGTACTTC. As protein: CASSQFTGTQYF. The variable domain in full, completed from reference TRBV14 and TRBJ2-5, reads EAGVTQFPSHSVIEKGQTVTLRCDPISGHDNLYWYRRVMGKEIKFLLHFVKESKQDESGMPNNRFLAERTGGTYSTLKVQPAELEDSGVYFCASSQFTGTQYFGPGTRLLVL.

CDR3 bases: TGTGCCAGCAGTTACGGCCCCGGGGAGCTGTTTTTT. It translates to CASSYGPGELFF. The chain is built from TRBV6-2 or TRBV6-3 and TRBJ2-2, with unresolved D. The germline V gene encodes CDR1 MNHEY and CDR2 SVGEGT. V dropped 2 bases and J dropped 6 bases, with 4 bases sitting between them. CDR3 length: 12 amino acids.

This clonotype was seen once. Relative to the germline gene, one junction end is altered; a read error may explain this. The CDR3 reads CASSQAGTRNEKLFF. The CDR3 nucleotides are TGCGCCAGTAGCCAAGCCGGGACAAGAAATGAAAAACTGTTTTTT. This chain connects TRBV4-1 to TRBJ1-4, with D possibly matching TRBD1 (6 bases). Germline CDR1 and CDR2: MGHRA and YSYEKL. The CDR3 is made up of 15 amino acids.

The chain recombines TRBV5-1 with TRBJ2-2; tentatively, D is TRBD1 (7 bases). V lost 5 bases and J 2 bases, leaving 16 bases between the germline ends. There are 16 residues in the CDR3. In germline, CDR1 is SGHRS, CDR2 YFSETQ. CDR3 sequence (DNA): TGCGCCAGCAGTCCGCGGGACAGCCTAAACACCGGGGAGCTGTTTTTT. Translated: CASSPRDSLNTGELFF.

This clonotype was seen only a few times. The chain joins TRBV27 to TRBJ1-1; D may be TRBD1 (6 bases). This CDR3 spans 14 amino acids. CDR1 and CDR2 (germline): MNHEY, SMNVEV (reference sequence). Trimming took 2 bases from V and 1 from J, leaving 8 bases between them. CDR3 residues: CASSLRDTNTEAFF. The DNA for the CDR3 is TGTGCCAGCAGTTTAAGGGACACGAACACTGAAGCTTTCTTT.

The sample holds one count of this clonotype. The genes are TRBV9 and TRBJ2-2; no firm D call. Trimming removed 0 bases from V and 3 bases from J, with 15 bases in between. Germline V lookup: CDR1 SGDLS, CDR2 YYNGEE. CDR3 length: 17 residues. The CDR3 sequence is CASSVGWGGGDTGELFF. In DNA, the CDR3 is TGTGCCAGCAGCGTAGGGTGGGGTGGCGGAGACACCGGGGAGCTGTTTTTT. Full variable domain (outside the CDR3, taken from reference TRBV9 and TRBJ2-2): DSGVTQTPKHLITATGQRVTLRCSPRSGDLSVYWYQQSLDQGLQFLIQYYNGEERAKGNILERFSAQQFPDLHSELNLSSLELGDSALYFCASSVGWGGGDTGELFFGEGSRLTVL.

The table lists this clonotype with a few counts. The chain is built from TRBV5-1 and TRBJ1-1; 8 positions match TRBD1. The CDR3 extends over 15 amino acids. The germline CDR1 and CDR2 sequences are SGHRS and YFSETQ. With 0 bases clipped from V and 1 base from J, the junction kept 2 bases outside the gene matches. CDR3 nucleotides: TGCGCCAGCAGCTTGGAGGGACAGGAGAACACTGAAGCTTTCTTT. As protein: CASSLEGQENTEAFF.

This chain joins TRBV5-1 and TRBJ2-3; perhaps TRBD2 as D (6 bases). This CDR3 has 16 residues. Trimming shortened V by 1 base and J by 5 bases, and 17 bases separated the two germline ends. Germline CDR1 SGHRS, CDR2 YFSETQ. The CDR3 nucleotides read TGCGCCAGCAGCTTGCGAGGGACTGGACCACGAGATACGCAGTATTTT. It specifies CASSLRGTGPRDTQYF. Full variable domain (missing parts from reference TRBV5-1 and TRBJ2-3): KAGVTQTPRYLIKTRGQQVTLSCSPISGHRSVSWYQQTPGQGLQFLFEYFSETQRNKGNFPGRFSGRQFSNSRSEMNVSTLELGDSALYLCASSLRGTGPRDTQYFGPGTRLTVL.

The V call is TRBV6-5, the J call TRBJ2-2; D may be TRBD2 (6 bases). Germline V gene lookup returns CDR1 MNHEY and CDR2 SVGAGI. The CDR3 contains 14 residues. V was clipped by 4 bases and J by 8 bases, with 14 bases between them. The CDR3 loop reads CASSSGTPKGELFF. The CDR3 DNA reads TGTGCCAGCAGTTCCGGGACTCCTAAGGGGGAGCTGTTTTTT.

A remark on this clonotype: The junction departs from germline at one end; a sequencing error may be responsible. The rearrangement uses TRBV7-8 and TRBJ2-4; TRBD1 matches 7 bases. The DNA end lines up better with TRBJ2-7; the J call may be wrong. CDR1 and CDR2 (germline): SGHVS, FQNEAQ. This CDR3 region has 16 residues. The CDR3 region has the DNA TGTACCAGCAGCTCCAATCTTGACAGGGCCCCCTACGAGCAGTACTTC. It yields the protein CTSSSNLDRAPYEQYF.

The sample holds a few counts of this clonotype. The junction departs from the called germline gene at one end, perhaps through a read error. This chain links TRBV12-3 or TRBV12-4 with TRBJ2-3, with D perhaps matching TRBD2 (6 bases). The CDR3 length is 17 residues. CDR3 amino acids: CASRLALMGGSTDTQYF. CDR3 nucleotides: TGTGCCAGCAGGTTAGCGCTAATGGGGGGTAGCACAGATACGCAGTATTTT.

The chain is built from TRBV4-3 and TRBJ2-1; 9 nucleotides match TRBD1. J was trimmed by 13 bases and V by 3 bases; bases with no gene match: 4. The CDR3 has 12 residues. Germline values: CDR1 LGHNA, CDR2 YSLEER. CDR3 protein: CASSHLGQGQFF. CDR3 sequence (DNA): TGCGCCAGCAGCCACCTGGGACAGGGACAGTTCTTC.

For this clonotype: An end of the junction differs from the germline gene, which may be a read error. This sequence joins TRBV12-3 or TRBV12-4 and TRBJ2-4, with 7 bases identical to TRBD2. The CDR3 is 15 amino acids. In DNA, the CDR3 is TGTGCCAGCAGCCTGGGAGGGGACGCCAAAAACATTCGGTACTTC. Translation: CASSLGGDAKNIRYF.

The chain links TRBV2 to TRBJ1-1, with a tentative D call TRBD1 (5 bases). The CDR3 covers 12 residues. Germline CDR1 and CDR2: SNHLY and FYNNEI. Trimming cost V 6 bases and J 5 bases, with 10 bases left between them. The CDR3 DNA reads TGTGCCAGCAGGGGGGATCCGACTGAAGCTTTCTTT. Its translation is CASRGDPTEAFF.